The following is a T cell receptor (beta chain) sequence with its context. Its cognate antigen has yet to be identified. Per-base quality was not reported, and no clone a single base away is much larger than it. The sample belongs to a study of CD8 T cells in ankylosing spondylitis (dated 2017 in TCRdb). Study-wide context: To find TCR variants linked to disease, the study profiled T cell receptor beta repertoires in ankylosing spondylitis patients and healthy donors. In total, the full study cohort was made up of some 110 healthy donors and 25 ankylosing spondylitis patients. Peripheral blood was sampled, and synovial fluid was additionally collected from ankylosing spondylitis patients.

Paper-wide results and their limitations: Some TCR beta motif variants had previously been reported in synovial fluid and blood of reactive arthritis patients, which suggested common disease-initiation mechanisms. A CD8+ phenotype was shown by the disease-linked clones, which were found at relatively low frequencies in peripheral blood. Significant enrichment of the disease-linked clones was reported in matched synovial fluid samples from ankylosing spondylitis patients. Blood from ankylosing spondylitis patients appeared to be characterized by a TCR beta motif composed of several highly homologous amino acid variants.

The sequencer was an Illumina HiSeq 2500. TCR beta libraries were prepared by quantitative 5'-RACE with molecular barcodes. The paper's data handling went like this. Disease-linked TCR variants were identified with a new computational method built on a probabilistic model of VDJ rearrangement. TCRdb's own reprocessing of the public reads used fastp at Q25 and MiXCR and kept productive beta chains. Entries are consolidated by CDR3 protein sequence, retaining the most common genes and DNA. The V and J calls reflect TCRdb's pipeline rather than the authors' work. The sample table shows 250,000 to 400,000 distinct CDR3 sequences, and approximately 10% are seen once. The ten largest clonotypes hold roughly 9% of the sample. This TCR derives from a female donor with ankylosing spondylitis or in good health (not recorded which). The sequenced sample consisted of blood, either unsorted or a sorted T cell fraction (not recorded which).

The base sequence is TGTGCCTGGACCCCAGGAATCGTAGGTTCCTCCTACGAGCAGTACTTC. Its product reads: CAWTPGIVGSSYEQYF. The rearranged chain carries TRBV30 and TRBJ2-7; confidence is insufficient to name the D gene. The germline V gene (reference sequence) gives CDR1 as GTSNPN and CDR2 as SVGIG. V gives up 4 bases and J gives up 0 bases, and the segment between their germline ends measures 19 bases. The cysteine opens and the phenylalanine closes a CDR3 of 16 amino acids. Only CDR3 DNA is held: 48 bases, read in frame from base 1.